The 8 T cell receptor beta chains reported below all come from one sample, sequenced in a study. TCRdb processed the RT-PCR reads anew with MiXCR; each CDR3 protein has one entry. The data hold more than 600,000 distinct CDR3 sequences, with 14% observed a single time. The sample consisted of memory CD4+ T cells from blood. Receptor source: a female donor in good health, serving as a healthy control.

This clonotype was detected ten times or more. The chain carries TRBV20-1 and TRBJ2-3; D remains ambiguous. The CDR3 extends over 13 amino acids. In germline, CDR1 is DFQATT, CDR2 SNEGSKA (reference sequence). Deletions cut 1 base from V and 2 bases from J, with 7 bases between. This CDR3 is CSARAPVTDTQYF. The CDR3 bases are TGCAGTGCTAGAGCCCCCGTCACAGATACGCAGTATTTT.

This clonotype was counted only a few times. This sequence joins TRBV5-6 and TRBJ2-2, with 12 bases matching TRBD2. This CDR3 is 18 amino acids long. Germline V gene lookup returns CDR1 SGHDT and CDR2 YYEEEE. V dropped 3 bases and J dropped 0; count of bases not matched to a gene: 6. The CDR3 nucleotides are TGTGCCAGCAGCTCTCGGACTAGCGGGACTGCGAACACCGGGGAGCTGTTTTTT. Its protein is CASSSRTSGTANTGELFF.

The chain has TRBV6-2 or TRBV6-3 and TRBJ1-2, with 7 bases aligning to TRBD1. The CDR3 consists of 15 residues. The trim removed 0 bases at V and 4 bases at J, leaving 5 bases unmatched. Germline loops: CDR1 MNHEY, CDR2 SVGEGT. The CDR3 loop reads CASSYSSGQPYGYTF. Here the CDR3 DNA reads TGTGCCAGCAGTTACTCGTCGGGACAGCCCTATGGCTACACCTTC.

V gene TRBV6-5 combines with J gene TRBJ2-6; TRBD2 is a possible D gene (5 bases). Trimming stripped 4 bases from V and 0 bases from J, with 16 bases between. The germline gives CDR1 MNHEY, CDR2 SVGAGI. The CDR3 sequence is 18 residues long. Here the CDR3 reads CASSSRRTGSSGANVLTF. CDR3 sequence (DNA): TGTGCCAGCAGTTCAAGACGGACTGGAAGCTCTGGGGCCAACGTCCTGACTTTC.

This clonotype was counted at least ten times. The chain employs TRBV5-6 and TRBJ2-5, with 14 bases identical to TRBD2. With 2 bases clipped from V and 1 base from J, the junction kept 10 bases outside the gene matches. This CDR3 has 19 residues. CDR1 is SGHDT, CDR2 YYEEEE, per germline. The CDR3, as DNA: TGTGCCAGCAGCTTCGCGATGACTAGCGGGAGGGGGTTCCAAGAGACCCAGTACTTC. It codes for CASSFAMTSGRGFQETQYF.

V usage is TRBV12-3 or TRBV12-4 and J usage is TRBJ2-7, with 7 bases fitting TRBD2. Trimming at V came to 8 bases and at J to 2 bases, leaving 3 bases not matched to a gene. The CDR3 is 12 amino acids. The CDR3 DNA follows: TGTGCCAGCCCTCGGGGGGCCTACGAGCAGTACTTC. It encodes CASPRGAYEQYF.

This clonotype has a handful of counts. This chain uses TRBV7-9 with TRBJ2-7; a possible D gene is TRBD1 (6 bases). CDR1 is SEHNR and CDR2 is FQNEAQ in the germline V gene (reference sequence). V lost 2 bases and J 2 bases, leaving 13 bases between the germline ends. This CDR3 is 15 amino acids long. CDR3 sequence (DNA): TGTGCCAGCAGCTTACTGATGGGGGCAACCTACGAGCAGTACTTC. Translated, it gives CASSLLMGATYEQYF.

A few counts support this clonotype. This chain uses TRBV5-1 with TRBJ2-7; D is possibly TRBD2 (5 bases). Germline V gene sequence: CDR1 SGHRS, CDR2 YFSETQ. Trimming removed 7 bases at V and 7 bases at J, with 27 bases between. The CDR3 is 16 residues long. The CDR3 DNA sequence: TGCGCCAGCGCTCGGGGTTCCGTAGGGATCGGGTCGGAGCAGTACTTC. The encoded protein is CASARGSVGIGSEQYF. Complete variable domain (other parts from reference TRBV5-1 and TRBJ2-7): KAGVTQTPRYLIKTRGQQVTLSCSPISGHRSVSWYQQTPGQGLQFLFEYFSETQRNKGNFPGRFSGRQFSNSRSEMNVSTLELGDSALYLCASARGSVGIGSEQYFGPGTRLTVT.